This T cell receptor beta chain was recorded in a study of T cell repertoires in cytomegalovirus infection. This clonotype was detected a few times. Its antigen is not known. The CDR3 totals 15 residues. The germline gives CDR1 SGHTS, CDR2 YDEGEE. V dropped 1 base and J dropped 5 bases, with 15 bases sitting between them. MiXCR, run by TCRdb on the reads, gives a single entry per CDR3 protein. There are about 120,000 distinct CDR3 sequences in the sample; around 10% occur only once, and 31% lies in the top ten. This receptor was obtained from a human donor in good health (CMV status not recorded). Some clones in this sample may be carry-over from other donors' samples. The material sequenced was PBMCs, sequenced either directly or after in vitro stimulation (not recorded which). V is TRBV5-8 and J is TRBJ2-5; no firm D call. CDR3 sequence reads: CASSLRSAGWETQYF. The CDR3 DNA reads as TGTGCCAGCAGCTTGCGTTCGGCCGGATGGGAGACCCAGTACTTC.